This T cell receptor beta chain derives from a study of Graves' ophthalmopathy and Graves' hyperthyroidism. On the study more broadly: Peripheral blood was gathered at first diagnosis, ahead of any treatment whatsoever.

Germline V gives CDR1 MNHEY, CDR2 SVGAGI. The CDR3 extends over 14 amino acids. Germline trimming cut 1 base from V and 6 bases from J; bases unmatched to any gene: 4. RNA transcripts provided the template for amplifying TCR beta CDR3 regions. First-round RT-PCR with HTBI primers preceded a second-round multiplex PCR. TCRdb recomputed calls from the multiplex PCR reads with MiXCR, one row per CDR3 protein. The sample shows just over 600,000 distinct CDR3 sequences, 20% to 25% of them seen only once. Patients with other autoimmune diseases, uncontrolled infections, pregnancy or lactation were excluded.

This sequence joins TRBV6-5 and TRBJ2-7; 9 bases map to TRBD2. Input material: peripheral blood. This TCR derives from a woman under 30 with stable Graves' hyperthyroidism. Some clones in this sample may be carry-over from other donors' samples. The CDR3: CASSYLREGREQYF. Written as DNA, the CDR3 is TGTGCCAGCAGTTACTTGCGGGAGGGCCGCGAGCAGTACTTC.